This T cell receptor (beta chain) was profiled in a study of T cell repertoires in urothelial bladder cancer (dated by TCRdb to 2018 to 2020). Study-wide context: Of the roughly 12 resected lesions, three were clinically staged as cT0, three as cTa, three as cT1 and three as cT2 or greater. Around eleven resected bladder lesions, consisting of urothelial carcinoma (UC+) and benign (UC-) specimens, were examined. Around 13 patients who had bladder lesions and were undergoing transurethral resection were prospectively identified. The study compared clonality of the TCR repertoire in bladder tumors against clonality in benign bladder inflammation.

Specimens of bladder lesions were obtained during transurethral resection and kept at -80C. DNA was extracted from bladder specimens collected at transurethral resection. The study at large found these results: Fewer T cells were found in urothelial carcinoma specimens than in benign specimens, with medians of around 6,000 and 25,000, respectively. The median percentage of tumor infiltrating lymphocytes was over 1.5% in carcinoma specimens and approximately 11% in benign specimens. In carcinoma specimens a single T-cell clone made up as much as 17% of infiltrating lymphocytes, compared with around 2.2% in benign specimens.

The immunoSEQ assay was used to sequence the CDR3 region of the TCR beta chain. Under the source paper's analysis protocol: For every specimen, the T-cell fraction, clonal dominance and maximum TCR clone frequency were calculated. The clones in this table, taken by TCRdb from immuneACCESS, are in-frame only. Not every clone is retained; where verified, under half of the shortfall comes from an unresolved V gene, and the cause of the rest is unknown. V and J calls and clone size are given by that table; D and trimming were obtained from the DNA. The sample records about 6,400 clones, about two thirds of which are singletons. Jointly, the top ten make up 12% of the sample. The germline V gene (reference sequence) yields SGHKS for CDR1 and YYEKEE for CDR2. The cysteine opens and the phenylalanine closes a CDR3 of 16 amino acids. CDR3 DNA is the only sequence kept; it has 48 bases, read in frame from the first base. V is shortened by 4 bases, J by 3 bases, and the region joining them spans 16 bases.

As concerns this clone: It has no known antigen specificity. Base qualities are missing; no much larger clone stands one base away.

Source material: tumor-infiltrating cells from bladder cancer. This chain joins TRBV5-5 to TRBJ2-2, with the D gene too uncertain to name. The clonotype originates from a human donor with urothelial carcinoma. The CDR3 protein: CASSPNRHLYTGELFF. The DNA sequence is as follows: TGTGCCAGCAGCCCCAACAGACACTTATACACCGGGGAGCTGTTTTTT.